This TCR beta chain originates from a study of CD4 and CD8 cells across lung adenocarcinoma regions (dated by TCRdb to the late 2010s). Concerning the study at large: The study compared tumor centers with tumor margins to examine intratumor heterogeneity of the T cell receptor repertoire.

The library was generated by PCR. Sequencer: HiSeq X Ten. TCRdb trimmed the raw reads at Q25, called clones with MiXCR and kept productive beta chains. Rows matching on CDR3 protein sequence are summarized as one entry with the most common DNA and genes. The sample yields under 20,000 distinct CDR3 sequences; roughly half were counted once. Around 57% of the sample comes from the top ten. Donors were patients with localized lung adenocarcinoma, a subtype of non-small cell lung cancer. The centers of localized lung adenocarcinomas were where the samples came from. For TCR repertoire analysis, CD8+ T cells from tumor tissue were profiled separately from CD4+ T cells. Compared with germline, V lacks 5 bases and J lacks 3 bases; bases without a gene match: 6. The germline V gene sets CDR1 to SGHRS and CDR2 to YFSETQ. The CDR3 holds 16 amino acids from the cysteine to the phenylalanine. Only CDR3 DNA is held: 48 bases, read in frame from base 1.

With regard to this clonotype: What this receptor recognizes is not known. Per-base qualities were not stored, and no clone one base away is much larger.

Sequenced input: CD8+ T cells from the center of a lung tumor. The cell subset or site label on this specimen signifies: tumor center region. The TCR was taken from a female donor with lung adenocarcinoma. The CD4 and CD8 labels of this study may be unreliable. Recombination linked TRBV5-1 to TRBJ2-3; 13 middle bases align to TRBD2. The nucleotide sequence is TGCGCCAGCAGGACGGGGACTAGCGGGATGACAGATACGCAGTATTTT. It specifies CASRTGTSGMTDTQYF.